The rows below give T cell receptor beta chains drawn from one sample of a study of T cells in Graves' hyperthyroidism and ophthalmopathy. TCRdb re-analysed the multiplex PCR reads in MiXCR, keeping a single row per CDR3 protein. This sample carries under 750,000 distinct CDR3 sequences, 15% to 20% of them seen once, and the ten largest clones take approximately 15%. The sample comprised blood. Every receptor here comes from a woman aged 50 to 65 with Graves' hyperthyroidism that later progressed to Graves' ophthalmopathy. CDR3s leave out the opening cysteine and the closing phenylalanine or tryptophan. Clone size, where shown, is once, few, many, or a class for clones that have expanded.

abundance	v_gene	j_gene	CDR3aa
few	TRBV19	TRBJ1-5	ASRGGRDSNQPQH
.	TRBV11-2	TRBJ1-2	ASSSVQGPNCGYT
.	TRBV4-1	TRBJ1-6	ASSQAEGTYYSYNSPLH
.	TRBV29-1	TRBJ1-1	SVDWQGRITEAF
few	TRBV9	TRBJ2-6	ASTPKWGETGANVLT
many	TRBV29-1	TRBJ2-5	SVEDRTSGDETQY
.	TRBV7-2	TRBJ2-1	ASSLSPGGFSSPDEQF
.	TRBV25-1	TRBJ1-5	ASSESRGGKLQPQH
.	TRBV2	TRBJ2-5	ASRRTSQETQY
many	TRBV30	TRBJ1-1	AWSVGPNTEAF
.	TRBV12-3/TRBV12-4	TRBJ1-5	ASSFHNQPQH
.	TRBV6-1	TRBJ2-1	ASSYPGGTAYNEQF
.	TRBV12-3/TRBV12-4	TRBJ1-1	ASRGTKGNF
many	TRBV3-1	TRBJ2-7	ASSQAGALLYEQY
.	TRBV10-1	TRBJ2-1	ASSLAGGEQF
.	TRBV15	TRBJ2-7	ATSPGGASGSYEQY
.	TRBV10-3	TRBJ2-1	AISELAGVVNEQF
many	TRBV10-3	TRBJ1-1	AISEVPGGMNTEAF
.	TRBV5-1	TRBJ2-2	ASSSPGTSGGNTGELF
.	TRBV15	TRBJ2-3	ATSRVASTDTQY